Listed below are T cell receptor beta chains from one sample, sequenced in a study of T cells in localized non-small cell lung cancer. The protocol was immunoSEQ multiplex PCR, while the TCRdb copy is restricted to in-frame clones and leaves out a portion. This repertoire shows 20,000 to 30,000 clones, 81% found once; its top ten account for roughly 10%. The sample consisted of peripheral blood, taken before any cancer treatment. The receptors were gathered from a man aged 40 to 70 with stage III squamous cell lung carcinoma. The CDR3 runs from the conserved cysteine through the conserved F or W. Each record gives: clone size, D gene, V gene, J gene, CDR3 protein, CDR3 DNA. A D gene is named only where the DNA matches it firmly. Size is omitted from some rows. Given values are once, few, many or a class for expanded clones.

-	-	TRBV10-3	TRBJ1-2	CAISELTDGYTF	TGTGCCATCAGTGAGTTAACAGACGGCTACACCTTC
-	-	TRBV7-6	TRBJ2-5	CASSYGPAGETQYF	TGTGCCAGCAGCTACGGTCCCGCGGGGGAGACCCAGTACTTC
-	TRBD1	TRBV9	TRBJ2-7	CASSVTGGRDEQYF	TGTGCCAGCAGCGTTACAGGGGGTCGAGATGAGCAGTACTTC
-	-	TRBV18	TRBJ2-5	CASSPPSEPKRTQYF	TGTGCCAGCTCACCTCCCTCGGAGCCCAAGAGGACCCAGTACTTC
-	-	TRBV15	TRBJ1-1	CATSRDQQEAFF	TGTGCCACCAGCAGAGATCAACAAGAAGCTTTCTTT
few	TRBD2	TRBV14	TRBJ2-1	CASSPQGLAGGQFF	TGTGCCAGCAGCCCCCAGGGACTAGCGGGGGGGCAGTTCTTC
-	TRBD1	TRBV5-1	TRBJ1-4	CASSLSLSTGERDEKLFF	TGCGCCAGCAGCTTGAGTCTGAGCACAGGGGAGCGGGATGAAAAACTGTTTTTT
-	-	TRBV7-9	TRBJ1-5	CASSLVGNQPQHF	TGTGCCAGCAGCTTAGTCGGCAATCAGCCCCAGCATTTT
-	-	TRBV14	TRBJ2-5	CASSWEIEETQYF	TGTGCCAGCAGCTGGGAGATCGAGGAGACCCAGTACTTC
few	-	TRBV9	TRBJ2-6	CASSVGGGGPSGANVLTF	TGTGCCAGCAGCGTAGGGGGCGGTGGGCCCTCTGGGGCCAACGTCCTGACTTTC
-	-	TRBV27	TRBJ2-1	CASSLDQGNEQFF	TGTGCCAGCAGTTTAGATCAGGGAAATGAGCAGTTCTTC
-	TRBD2	TRBV7-3	TRBJ2-1	CASSLGGRALGEQFF	TGTGCCAGCAGCTTAGGCGGGAGGGCCTTGGGGGAGCAGTTCTTC
-	-	TRBV28	TRBJ1-4	CASRLDRLEKLFF	TGTGCCAGCCGTCTTGACAGACTTGAAAAACTGTTTTTT
-	TRBD2	TRBV5-1	TRBJ2-1	CASSLAGVSGGPYNEQFF	TGCGCCAGCAGCTTGGCCGGAGTTAGCGGGGGCCCCTACAATGAGCAGTTCTTC
-	-	TRBV7-9	TRBJ2-2	CAWSPPGYSNTGELFF	TGTGCCTGGTCCCCCCCGGGATACTCAAACACCGGGGAGCTGTTTTTT
-	-	TRBV18	TRBJ2-3	CASSPGFDTQYF	TGTGCCAGCTCACCAGGGTTTGATACGCAGTATTTT
-	-	TRBV7-3	TRBJ2-1	CASSPGGATGSEQFF	TGTGCCAGCAGCCCCGGGGGAGCAACGGGTAGTGAGCAGTTCTTC
-	-	TRBV5-1	TRBJ2-6	CASSFRVSGANVLTF	TGCGCCAGCAGCTTTAGGGTGTCTGGGGCCAACGTCCTGACTTTC
-	-	TRBV30	TRBJ1-1	CAWSVLGVITEAFF	TGTGCCTGGAGTGTACTTGGGGTCATCACTGAAGCTTTCTTT
once	-	TRBV6-4	TRBJ2-2	CASSFRENTGELFF	TGTGCCAGCAGTTTCCGGGAGAACACCGGGGAGCTGTTTTTT
-	TRBD1	TRBV19	TRBJ1-6	CASRTGRNSPLHF	TGTGCCAGCCGGACAGGGCGTAATTCACCCCTCCACTTT
-	TRBD2	TRBV6-1	TRBJ2-3	CASQLAGSEITQYF	TGTGCCAGCCAACTAGCGGGGTCCGAGATCACGCAGTATTTT
-	TRBD1	TRBV5-1	TRBJ1-2	CASSLAKKTGARRTF	TGCGCCAGCAGCTTGGCCAAAAAGACAGGGGCTCGAAGAACCTTC
-	TRBD1	TRBV5-6	TRBJ2-7	CASSLGQGPYEQYF	TGTGCCAGCAGCTTGGGACAGGGGCCTTACGAGCAGTACTTC